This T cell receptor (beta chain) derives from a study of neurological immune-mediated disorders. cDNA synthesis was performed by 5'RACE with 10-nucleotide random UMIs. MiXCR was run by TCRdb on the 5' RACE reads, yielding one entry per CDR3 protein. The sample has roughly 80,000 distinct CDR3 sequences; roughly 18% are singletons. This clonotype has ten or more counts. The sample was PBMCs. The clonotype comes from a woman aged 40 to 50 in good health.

CDR3 sequence reads: CASSLGSGEQYF. CDR3 sequence (DNA): TGTGCCAGCAGCTTAGGATCGGGTGAGCAGTACTTC. The rearrangement links TRBV7-2 to TRBJ2-7, with no clear D. This CDR3 has 12 residues. Germline-derived CDR1 and CDR2 are SGHTA and FQGNSA. Trimming stripped 1 base from V and 7 bases from J, with 8 bases between.